Sequencing of this T cell receptor (beta chain) was carried out in a study of cytomegalovirus exposure and HLA in healthy donors. Study-wide context: Of roughly 360 genotyped donors, roughly 81% grouped in the Caucasian-associated ancestry cluster. Study outcomes and limitations: Later genetic work tied a missense DCLRE1C variant to beta-chain V and J trimming. Most TCR sequences were seen very rarely across donors, but some public TCRs occurred in many.

V lost 2 bases and J lost 6; bases outside the gene matches: 6. The CDR3 has 15 residues. The germline gives CDR1 LNHDA, CDR2 SQIVND (reference sequence). Worth noting for this clone: What it binds is unknown.

Vbeta (60) and Jbeta (13) primers were used in the PCR. Profiled with immunoSEQ multiplex PCR; TCRdb holds only in-frame clones, not every one. The repertoire has roughly 220,000 clones, approximately 80% of them found once; the top ten carry about 1.7%. The chain combines TRBV19 with TRBJ2-1; 8 positions match TRBD2. The receptor comes from a man aged 50 or older in good health and CMV-seronegative. The sample taken for sequencing was PBMCs. Here the CDR3 reads CASSISGGATNEQFF. DNA of the CDR3: TGTGCCAGTAGTATATCCGGGGGGGCTACCAATGAGCAGTTCTTC.